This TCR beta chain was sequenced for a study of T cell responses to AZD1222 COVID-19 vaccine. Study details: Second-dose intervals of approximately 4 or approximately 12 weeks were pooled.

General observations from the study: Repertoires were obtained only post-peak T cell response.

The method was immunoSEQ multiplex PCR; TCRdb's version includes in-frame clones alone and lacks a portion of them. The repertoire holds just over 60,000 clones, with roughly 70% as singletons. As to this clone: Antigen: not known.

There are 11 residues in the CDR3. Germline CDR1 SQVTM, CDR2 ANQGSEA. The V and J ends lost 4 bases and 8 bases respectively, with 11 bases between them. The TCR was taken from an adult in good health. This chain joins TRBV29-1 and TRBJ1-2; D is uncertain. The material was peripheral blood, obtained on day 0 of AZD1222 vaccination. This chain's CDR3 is CSVVEEGGYTF. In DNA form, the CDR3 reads TGCAGCGTTGTAGAAGAAGGAGGCTACACCTTC.